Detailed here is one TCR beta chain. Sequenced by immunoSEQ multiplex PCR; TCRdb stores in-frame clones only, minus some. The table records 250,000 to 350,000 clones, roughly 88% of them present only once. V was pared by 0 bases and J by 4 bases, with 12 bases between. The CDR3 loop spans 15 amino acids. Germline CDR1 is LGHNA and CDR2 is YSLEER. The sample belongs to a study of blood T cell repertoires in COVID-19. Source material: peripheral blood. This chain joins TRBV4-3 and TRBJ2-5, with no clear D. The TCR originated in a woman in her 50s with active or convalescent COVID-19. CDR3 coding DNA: TGCGCCAGCAGCCAAGACGACATCTTGGGAGAGACCCAGTACTTC. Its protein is CASSQDDILGETQYF.